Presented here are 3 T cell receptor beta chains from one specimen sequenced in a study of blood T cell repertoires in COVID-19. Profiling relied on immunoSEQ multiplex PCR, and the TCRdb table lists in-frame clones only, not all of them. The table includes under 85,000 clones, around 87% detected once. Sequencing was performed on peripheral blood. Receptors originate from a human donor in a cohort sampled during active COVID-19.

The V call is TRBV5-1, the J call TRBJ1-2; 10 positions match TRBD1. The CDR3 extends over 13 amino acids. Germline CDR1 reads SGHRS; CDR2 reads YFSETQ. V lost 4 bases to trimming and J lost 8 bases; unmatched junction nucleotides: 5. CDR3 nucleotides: TGCGCCAGCAGCCCTGGACAGGGGGAGGGCTACACCTTC. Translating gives CASSPGQGEGYTF.

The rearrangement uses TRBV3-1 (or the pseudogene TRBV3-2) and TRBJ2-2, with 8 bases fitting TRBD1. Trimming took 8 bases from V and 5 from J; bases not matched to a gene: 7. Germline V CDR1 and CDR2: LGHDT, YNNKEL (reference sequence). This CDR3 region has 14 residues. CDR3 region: CASCRTGITGELFF. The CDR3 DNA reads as TGTGCCAGCTGCCGGACAGGGATAACCGGGGAGCTGTTTTTT.

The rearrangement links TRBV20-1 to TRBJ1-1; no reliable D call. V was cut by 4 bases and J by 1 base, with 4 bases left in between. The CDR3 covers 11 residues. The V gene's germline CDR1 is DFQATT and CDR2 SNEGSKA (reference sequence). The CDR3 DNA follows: TGCAGTGCTAAGAGGAACACTGAAGCTTTCTTT. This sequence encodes CSAKRNTEAFF.